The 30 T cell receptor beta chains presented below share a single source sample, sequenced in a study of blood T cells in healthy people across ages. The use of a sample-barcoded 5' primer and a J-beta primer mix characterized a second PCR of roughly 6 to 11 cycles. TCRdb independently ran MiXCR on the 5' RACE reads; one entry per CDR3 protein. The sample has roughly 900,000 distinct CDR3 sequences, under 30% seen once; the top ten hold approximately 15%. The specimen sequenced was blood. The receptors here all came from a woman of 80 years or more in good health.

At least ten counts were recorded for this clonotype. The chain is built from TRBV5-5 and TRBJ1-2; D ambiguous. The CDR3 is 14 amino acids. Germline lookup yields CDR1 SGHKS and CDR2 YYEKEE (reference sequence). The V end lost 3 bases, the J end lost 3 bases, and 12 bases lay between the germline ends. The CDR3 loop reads CASSSDVGYYGYTF. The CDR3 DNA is TGTGCCAGCAGCTCGGACGTAGGTTACTATGGCTACACCTTC.

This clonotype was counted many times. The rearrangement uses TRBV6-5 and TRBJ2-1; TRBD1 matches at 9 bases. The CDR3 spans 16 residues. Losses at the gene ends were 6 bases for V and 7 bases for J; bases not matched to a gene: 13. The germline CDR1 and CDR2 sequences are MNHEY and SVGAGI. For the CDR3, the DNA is TGTGCCAGCAGGCGCCCCGGGACAGGGCTGGGAAATGAGCAGTTCTTC. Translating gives CASRRPGTGLGNEQFF.

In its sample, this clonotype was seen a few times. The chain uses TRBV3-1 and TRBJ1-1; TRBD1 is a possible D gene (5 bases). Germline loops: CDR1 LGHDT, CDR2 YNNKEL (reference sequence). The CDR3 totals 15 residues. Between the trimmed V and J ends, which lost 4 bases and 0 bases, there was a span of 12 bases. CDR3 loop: CASSPGTTVNTEAFF. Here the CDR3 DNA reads TGTGCCAGCAGCCCTGGAACGACAGTGAACACTGAAGCTTTCTTT.

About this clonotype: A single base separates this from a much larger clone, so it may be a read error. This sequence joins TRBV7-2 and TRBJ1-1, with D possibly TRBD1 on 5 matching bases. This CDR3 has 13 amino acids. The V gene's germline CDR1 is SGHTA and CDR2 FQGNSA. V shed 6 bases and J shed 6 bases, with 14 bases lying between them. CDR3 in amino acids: CASRRGANAEAFF. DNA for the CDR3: TGTGCCAGCAGACGCGGGGCAAACGCTGAAGCTTTCTTT.

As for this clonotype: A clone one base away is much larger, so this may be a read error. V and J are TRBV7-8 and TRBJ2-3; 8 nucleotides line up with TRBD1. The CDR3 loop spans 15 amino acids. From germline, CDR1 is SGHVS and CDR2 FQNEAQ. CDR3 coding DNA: TGTGCCGGCAGCCCCGACAGGGGTAGCACAGATACGCAGTATTTT. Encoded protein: CAGSPDRGSTDTQYF.

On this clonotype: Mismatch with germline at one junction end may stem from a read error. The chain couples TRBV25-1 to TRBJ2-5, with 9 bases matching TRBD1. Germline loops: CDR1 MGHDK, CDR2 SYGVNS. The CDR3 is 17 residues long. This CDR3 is CAGSARQGGRQVETQYF. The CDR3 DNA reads TGTGCCGGCAGTGCTAGACAGGGGGGTCGCCAGGTAGAGACCCAGTACTTC.

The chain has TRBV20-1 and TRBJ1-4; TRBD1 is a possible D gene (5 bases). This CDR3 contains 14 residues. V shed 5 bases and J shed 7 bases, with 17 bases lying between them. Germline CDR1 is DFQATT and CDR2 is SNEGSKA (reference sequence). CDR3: CSARPGNGGEKLFF. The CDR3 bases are TGCAGTGCTCGGCCAGGGAACGGGGGTGAAAAACTGTTTTTT.

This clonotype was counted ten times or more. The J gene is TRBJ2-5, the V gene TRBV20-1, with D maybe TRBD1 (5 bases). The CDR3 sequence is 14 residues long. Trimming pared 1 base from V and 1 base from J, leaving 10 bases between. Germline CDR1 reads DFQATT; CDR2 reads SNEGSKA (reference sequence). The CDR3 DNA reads TGCAGTGCTAGAGTCCCAGGGTTCCAAGAGACCCAGTACTTC. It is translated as CSARVPGFQETQYF.

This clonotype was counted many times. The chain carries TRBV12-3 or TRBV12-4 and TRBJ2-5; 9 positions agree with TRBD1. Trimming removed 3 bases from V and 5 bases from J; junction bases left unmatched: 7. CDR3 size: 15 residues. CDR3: CASSFGQGQKETQYF. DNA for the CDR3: TGTGCCAGCAGTTTCGGACAGGGGCAGAAGGAGACCCAGTACTTC.

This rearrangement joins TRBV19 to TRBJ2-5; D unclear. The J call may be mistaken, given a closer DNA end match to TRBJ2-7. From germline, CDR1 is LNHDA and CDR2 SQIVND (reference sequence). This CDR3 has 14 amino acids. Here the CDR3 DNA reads TGTGCCAGTAGTGGTCGGTACGAACCCTACGAGCAGTACTTC. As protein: CASSGRYEPYEQYF.

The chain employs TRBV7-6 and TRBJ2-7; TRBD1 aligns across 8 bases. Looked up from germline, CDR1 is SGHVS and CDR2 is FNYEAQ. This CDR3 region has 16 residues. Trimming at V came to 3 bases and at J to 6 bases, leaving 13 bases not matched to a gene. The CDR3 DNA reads TGTGCCAGCAGCTTTCTCCGGGACAGGCCCGTCCTCGAGCAGTACTTC. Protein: CASSFLRDRPVLEQYF. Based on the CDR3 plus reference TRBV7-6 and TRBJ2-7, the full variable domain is GAGVSQSPRYKVTKRGQDVALRCDPISGHVSLYWYRQALGQGPEFLTYFNYEAQQDKSGLPNDRFSAERPEGSISTLTIQRTEQRDSAMYRCASSFLRDRPVLEQYFGPGTRLTVT.

The CDR3 reads CSARGSGTKAFEQFF. In DNA form, the CDR3 reads TGCAGTGCTAGAGGGTCCGGGACTAAGGCATTCGAGCAGTTCTTC. The V and J genes are TRBV20-1 and TRBJ2-1, with 7 bases that match TRBD2. V was clipped by 1 base and J by 10 bases; unmatched bases: 13. The germline CDR1 and CDR2 sequences are DFQATT and SNEGSKA (reference sequence). This CDR3 comprises 15 residues.

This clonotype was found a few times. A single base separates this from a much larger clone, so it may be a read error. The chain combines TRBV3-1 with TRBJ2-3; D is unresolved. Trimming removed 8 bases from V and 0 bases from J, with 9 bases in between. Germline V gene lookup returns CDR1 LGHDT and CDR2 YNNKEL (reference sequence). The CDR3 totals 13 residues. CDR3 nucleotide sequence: TGTGCCAGCGGCCGCCTTAGCACAGATACGCAGTATTTT. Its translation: CASGRLSTDTQYF.

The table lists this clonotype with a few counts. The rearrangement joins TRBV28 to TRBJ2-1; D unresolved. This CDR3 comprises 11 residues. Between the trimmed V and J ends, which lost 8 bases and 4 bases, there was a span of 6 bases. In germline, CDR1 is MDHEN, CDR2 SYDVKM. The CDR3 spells CASGFYNEQFF. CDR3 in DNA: TGTGCCAGCGGATTTTACAATGAGCAGTTCTTC.

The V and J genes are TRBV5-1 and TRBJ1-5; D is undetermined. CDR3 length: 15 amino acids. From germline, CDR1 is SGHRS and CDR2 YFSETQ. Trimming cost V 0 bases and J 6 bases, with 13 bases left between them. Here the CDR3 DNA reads TGCGCCAGCAGCTTGGGAATTCAAGTTGGTCAGCCCCAGCATTTT. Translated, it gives CASSLGIQVGQPQHF.

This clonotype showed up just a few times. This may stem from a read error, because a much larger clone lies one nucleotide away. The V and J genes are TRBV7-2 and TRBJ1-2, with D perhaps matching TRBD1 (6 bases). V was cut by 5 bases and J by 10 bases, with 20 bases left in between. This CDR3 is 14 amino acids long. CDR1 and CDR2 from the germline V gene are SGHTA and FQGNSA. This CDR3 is CASSPGGPGVDYTF. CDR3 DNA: TGTGCCAGCAGCCCTGGGGGCCCGGGGGTTGACTACACCTTC. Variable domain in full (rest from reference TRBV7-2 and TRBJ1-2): GAGVSQSPSNKVTEKGKDVELRCDPISGHTALYWYRQSLGQGLEFLIYFQGNSAPDKSGLPSDRFSAERTGGSVSTLTIQRTQQEDSAVYLCASSPGGPGVDYTFGSGTRLTVV.

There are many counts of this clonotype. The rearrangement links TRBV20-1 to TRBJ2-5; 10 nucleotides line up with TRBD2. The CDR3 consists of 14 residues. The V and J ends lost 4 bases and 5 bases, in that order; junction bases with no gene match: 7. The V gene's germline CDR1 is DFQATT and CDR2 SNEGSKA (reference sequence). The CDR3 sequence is CSAIAGGSLETQYF. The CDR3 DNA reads TGCAGTGCTATAGCGGGGGGATCATTGGAGACCCAGTACTTC.

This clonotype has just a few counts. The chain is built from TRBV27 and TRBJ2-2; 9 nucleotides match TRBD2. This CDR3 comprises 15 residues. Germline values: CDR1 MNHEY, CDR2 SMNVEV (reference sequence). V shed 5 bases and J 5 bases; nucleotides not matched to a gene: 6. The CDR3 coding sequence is TGTGCCAGCAGTCTGCGGGGGGGGGCAACCGGGGAGCTGTTTTTT. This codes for CASSLRGGATGELFF.

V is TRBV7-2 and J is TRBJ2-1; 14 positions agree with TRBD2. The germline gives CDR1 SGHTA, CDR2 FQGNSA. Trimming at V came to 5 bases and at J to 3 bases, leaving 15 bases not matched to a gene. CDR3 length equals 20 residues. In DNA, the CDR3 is TGTGCCAGCAGCCCACGACCGGGACTAGCGGGAGCTATTGACTACAATGAGCAGTTCTTC. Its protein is CASSPRPGLAGAIDYNEQFF.

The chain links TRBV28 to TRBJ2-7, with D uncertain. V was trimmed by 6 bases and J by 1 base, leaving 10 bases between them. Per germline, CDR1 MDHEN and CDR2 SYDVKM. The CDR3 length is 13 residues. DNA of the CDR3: TGTGCCAGCAGGGGTCGTCAGTCCTACGAGCAGTACTTC. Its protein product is CASRGRQSYEQYF.

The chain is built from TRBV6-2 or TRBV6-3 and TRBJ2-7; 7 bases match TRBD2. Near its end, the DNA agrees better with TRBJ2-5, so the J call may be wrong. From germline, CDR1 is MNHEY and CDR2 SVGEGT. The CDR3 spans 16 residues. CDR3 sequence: CASSYTGLVEFGTQYF. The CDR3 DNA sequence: TGTGCCAGCAGTTACACAGGACTAGTGGAATTTGGGACCCAGTACTTC.

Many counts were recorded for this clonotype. CDR3 sequence (DNA): TGTGCCAGCAGCGCGACTAGCGGGGGCCACTACGAGCAGTACTTC. Amino acid sequence: CASSATSGGHYEQYF. The chain carries TRBV3-1 and TRBJ2-7; 12 bases align to TRBD2. The trim removed 5 bases at V and 3 bases at J, leaving 5 bases unmatched. The CDR3 has 15 amino acids. Germline assignment: CDR1 LGHDT and CDR2 YNNKEL (reference sequence).

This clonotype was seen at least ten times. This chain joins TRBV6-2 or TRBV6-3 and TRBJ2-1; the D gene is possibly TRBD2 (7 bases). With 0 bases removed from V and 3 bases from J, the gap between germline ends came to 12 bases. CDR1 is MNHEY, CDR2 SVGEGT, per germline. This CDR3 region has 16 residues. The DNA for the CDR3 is TGTGCCAGCAGTTACTCAAGGGGGGGAATCTACAATGAGCAGTTCTTC. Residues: CASSYSRGGIYNEQFF.

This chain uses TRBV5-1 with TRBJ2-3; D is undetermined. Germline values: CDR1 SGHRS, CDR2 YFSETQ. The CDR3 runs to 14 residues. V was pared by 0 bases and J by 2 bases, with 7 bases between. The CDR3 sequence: CASSLVGFTDTQYF. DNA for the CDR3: TGCGCCAGCAGCTTGGTGGGGTTCACAGATACGCAGTATTTT.

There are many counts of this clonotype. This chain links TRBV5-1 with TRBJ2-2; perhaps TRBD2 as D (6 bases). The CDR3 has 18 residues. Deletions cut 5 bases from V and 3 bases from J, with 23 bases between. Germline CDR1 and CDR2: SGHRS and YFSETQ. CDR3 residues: CASSYGARTTGYTGELFF. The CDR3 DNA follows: TGCGCCAGCAGTTATGGGGCTCGGACTACCGGTTACACCGGGGAGCTGTTTTTT.

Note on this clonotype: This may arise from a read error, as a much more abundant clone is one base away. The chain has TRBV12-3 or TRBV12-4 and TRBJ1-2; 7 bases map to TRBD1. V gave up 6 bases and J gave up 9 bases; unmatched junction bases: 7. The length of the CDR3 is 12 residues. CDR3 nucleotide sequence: TGTGCCAGCAGACTACAGGGGAATAGCTACACCTTC. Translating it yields CASRLQGNSYTF.

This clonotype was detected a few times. The CDR3 DNA is TGTGCCAGTCTACAGGGGGCGCTTAACTCCATACTCATTTACGAGCAGTACTTC. Its translation is CASLQGALNSILIYEQYF. This chain joins TRBV6-2 or TRBV6-3 and TRBJ2-7; 9 bases match TRBD1. The CDR3 length is 18 residues. Trimming took 9 bases from V and 4 from J; bases not matched to a gene: 22. The germline CDR1 and CDR2 sequences are MNHEY and SVGEGT.

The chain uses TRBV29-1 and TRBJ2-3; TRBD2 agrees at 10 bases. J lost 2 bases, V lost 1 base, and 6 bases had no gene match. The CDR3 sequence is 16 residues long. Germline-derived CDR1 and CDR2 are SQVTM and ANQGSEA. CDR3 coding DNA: TGCAGCGTTGAAGCCTGGACTAGCGGAAACACAGATACGCAGTATTTT. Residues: CSVEAWTSGNTDTQYF.

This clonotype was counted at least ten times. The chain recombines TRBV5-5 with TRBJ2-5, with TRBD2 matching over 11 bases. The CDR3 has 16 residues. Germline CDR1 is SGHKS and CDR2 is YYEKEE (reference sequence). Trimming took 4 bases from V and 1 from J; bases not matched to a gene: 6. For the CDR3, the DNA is TGTGCCAGCAGCCCGGGACTAGCGGCCACCCAAGAGACCCAGTACTTC. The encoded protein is CASSPGLAATQETQYF.

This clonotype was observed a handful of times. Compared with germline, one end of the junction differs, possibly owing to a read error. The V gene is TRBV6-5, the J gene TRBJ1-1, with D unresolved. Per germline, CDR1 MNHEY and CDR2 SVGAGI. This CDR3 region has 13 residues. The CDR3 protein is CASSPRLRTEVFF. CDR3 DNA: TGTGCCAGCAGTCCCAGACTGCGCACTGAAGTTTTCTTT.